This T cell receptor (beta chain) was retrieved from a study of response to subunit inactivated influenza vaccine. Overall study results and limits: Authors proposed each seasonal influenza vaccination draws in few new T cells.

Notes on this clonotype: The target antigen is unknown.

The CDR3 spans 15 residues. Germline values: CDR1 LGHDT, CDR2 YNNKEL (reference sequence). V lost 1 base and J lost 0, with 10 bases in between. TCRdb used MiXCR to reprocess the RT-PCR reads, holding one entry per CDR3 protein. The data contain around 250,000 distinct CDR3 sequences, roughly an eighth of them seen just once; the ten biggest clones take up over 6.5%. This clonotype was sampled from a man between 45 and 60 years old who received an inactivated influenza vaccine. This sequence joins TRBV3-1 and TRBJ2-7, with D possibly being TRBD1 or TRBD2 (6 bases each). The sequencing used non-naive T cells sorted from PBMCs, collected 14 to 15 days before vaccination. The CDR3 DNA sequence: TGTGCCAGCAGCCAAGGAGGGGGGAACTCCTACGAGCAGTACTTC. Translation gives CASSQGGGNSYEQYF.